Below, 9 T cell receptor beta chains from the same sample are listed, as sequenced in a study of cytomegalovirus exposure and HLA in healthy donors. The PCR used 60 Vbeta and 13 Jbeta primers. TCRdb keeps only in-frame clones here, not all; method: immunoSEQ multiplex PCR. Here the sample spans 100,000 to 120,000 clones, more than 70% being singletons. Sequenced input: PBMCs. All receptors come from a man younger than 45 in good health and CMV-seronegative.

The genes are TRBV6-5 and TRBJ1-2; tentatively, D is TRBD1 (6 bases). Trimming removed 6 bases from V and 7 bases from J, with 21 bases in between. The CDR3 is made up of 15 amino acids. Germline assignment: CDR1 MNHEY and CDR2 SVGAGI. The CDR3, as DNA: TGTGCCAGCAGGAATCACCAGGGGATCTCGGGTGGCTACACCTTC. Protein: CASRNHQGISGGYTF.

This clone has a single count. V and J are TRBV5-4 and TRBJ2-7, with TRBD2 matching over 10 bases. Germline trimming cut 1 base from V and 4 bases from J; bases unmatched to any gene: 8. The CDR3 contains 16 residues. CDR1 SGHNT and CDR2 YYREEE come from the germline V gene (reference sequence). CDR3 protein: CASSLSASGSGYEQYF. The CDR3 bases are TGTGCCAGCAGCTTGTCGGCTAGCGGGAGTGGGTACGAGCAGTACTTC.

The chain joins TRBV6-5 to TRBJ2-1; 9 bases are shared with TRBD2. In germline, CDR1 is MNHEY, CDR2 SVGAGI. The CDR3 length is 15 residues. V was pared by 5 bases and J by 5 bases, with 7 bases of the junction left unmatched. The CDR3 DNA sequence: TGTGCCAGCAGTATCGCGGCGGGGGGGCACAATGAGCAGTTCTTC. Its protein is CASSIAAGGHNEQFF.

The rearrangement joins TRBV6-1 to TRBJ1-5, with 11 bases identical to TRBD1. The CDR3 consists of 19 residues. With V trimmed by 1 base and J by 7 bases, 15 bases remained unmatched. Germline CDR1 reads MNHNS; CDR2 reads SASEGT. CDR3 in amino acids: CASSEGVAGTGGRGQPQHF. The CDR3 bases are TGTGCCAGCAGTGAAGGGGTAGCGGGGACAGGGGGGCGGGGGCAGCCCCAGCATTTT.

This clone was recorded a few times. The V and J genes are TRBV28 and TRBJ1-4, with D perhaps matching TRBD1 (6 bases). Trimming left V 5 bases short and J 0 bases short, with 16 bases between. This CDR3 is 17 amino acids long. Germline assignment: CDR1 MDHEN and CDR2 SYDVKM. The chain's CDR3 is CASSQAGDGATNEKLFF. Written as DNA, the CDR3 is TGTGCCAGCAGTCAGGCAGGGGATGGAGCAACTAATGAAAAACTGTTTTTT.

The chain links TRBV10-3 to TRBJ1-4; 8 bases are a match to TRBD1. The trim removed 3 bases at V and 7 bases at J, leaving 7 bases unmatched. The CDR3 extends over 15 amino acids. CDR1 is ENHRY, CDR2 SYGVKD, per germline. The CDR3 is CAISDQQGEGEKLFF. As DNA, the CDR3 is TGTGCCATCAGTGATCAACAGGGGGAGGGTGAAAAACTGTTTTTT.

For the CDR3, the DNA is TGTGCCAGCAGTGACGCCGGACAGGGGATATCCGGAAACACCATATATTTT. It specifies CASSDAGQGISGNTIYF. The V and J genes are TRBV6-1 and TRBJ1-3; TRBD1 matches at 9 bases. Germline CDR1 is MNHNS and CDR2 is SASEGT. The CDR3 consists of 17 residues. V lost 3 bases, J lost 4 bases, and 10 bases stayed unmatched.

The chain has TRBV7-2 and TRBJ1-5; D call uncertain. Looked up from germline, CDR1 is SGHTA and CDR2 is FQGNSA. The CDR3 contains 13 residues. The ends were cut back, 1 base at V and 5 bases at J, with 6 bases in the middle. DNA for the CDR3: TGTGCCAGCAGCTTAGGGGAGTATCAGCCCCAGCATTTT. Its translation is CASSLGEYQPQHF.

This chain links TRBV9 with TRBJ1-3; 8 bases align to TRBD1. The CDR3 has 18 residues. Germline V lookup: CDR1 SGDLS, CDR2 YYNGEE. The V and J ends lost 0 bases and 3 bases, in that order; junction bases with no gene match: 11. CDR3 DNA sequence: TGTGCCAGCAGCGTAGAGGCCACAGGGGGATTGCTTGGAAACACCATATATTTT. Protein product: CASSVEATGGLLGNTIYF.